This T cell receptor (beta chain) was found in a study of early T cells in non-severe SARS-CoV-2 infection. Study details: Sequenced bulk RNA came from whole blood that was unsorted, and chains were unpaired.

As part of library construction, unique molecular identifiers were attached to individual cDNA molecules. From the 5' RACE reads, TCRdb called clonotypes with MiXCR, one entry per CDR3 protein. This sample has fewer than 120,000 distinct CDR3 sequences, with around 12% found just once. This CDR3 has 15 amino acids. The J segment lost 5 bases and the V segment lost 3 bases, leaving 8 bases of the junction unmatched. Per the germline V gene, CDR1 is SGDLS and CDR2 is YYNGEE. In its sample, this clonotype was seen a few times. Here the sequenced sample was whole blood, taken at baseline. The chain carries TRBV9 and TRBJ1-5; the match to TRBD1 covers 7 bases. This TCR derives from an adult who was a healthcare worker with PCR-confirmed SARS-CoV-2 infection or an uninfected control (not recorded which). The CDR3 loop reads CASSETTGADQPQHF. The CDR3 DNA follows: TGTGCCAGCAGCGAAACCACAGGGGCGGATCAGCCCCAGCATTTT.